Each of the 9 T cell receptor beta chains below was sequenced from the same sample in a study of early T cells in non-severe SARS-CoV-2 infection. MiXCR, run by TCRdb on the 5' RACE reads, gives a single entry per CDR3 protein. The data hold approximately 76,000 distinct CDR3 sequences, with 9.5% to 15% observed a single time. Material for sequencing was whole blood. The origin of the receptors is an adult who was a healthcare worker with PCR-confirmed SARS-CoV-2 infection or an uninfected control (not recorded which).

In its sample, this clonotype was seen many times. CDR3 sequence (DNA): TGTGCCACCAGTGATAAGCGGAGGAACACCGGGGAGCTGTTTTTT. Translated, it gives CATSDKRRNTGELFF. The chain links TRBV24-1 to TRBJ2-2; TRBD2 might be the D (5 bases). This CDR3 spans 15 amino acids. CDR1 KGHDR and CDR2 SFDVKD come from the germline V gene. With 3 bases removed from V and 1 base from J, the gap between germline ends came to 8 bases.

This clonotype was counted at least ten times. This sequence joins TRBV7-9 and TRBJ2-2; TRBD1 matches at 10 bases. Trimming at V came to 5 bases and at J to 3 bases, leaving 6 bases not matched to a gene. The CDR3 covers 16 residues. CDR1 SEHNR and CDR2 FQNEAQ come from the germline V gene (reference sequence). CDR3 region: CASSHRQGAHTGELFF. The CDR3 DNA reads as TGTGCCAGCAGCCATCGACAGGGGGCACACACCGGGGAGCTGTTTTTT.

This clonotype has at least ten counts. The chain carries TRBV6-1 and TRBJ2-1; D unclear. V lost 1 base to trimming and J lost 4 bases, with 8 bases between them. CDR3 length equals 14 residues. Germline CDR1 MNHNS, CDR2 SASEGT. The CDR3 region has the DNA TGTGCCAGCAGTGAAGGAGAGGATTACAATGAGCAGTTCTTC. It is translated as CASSEGEDYNEQFF.

This clonotype has more than one count but fewer than ten. The chain carries TRBV28 and TRBJ1-1; D unclear. Germline CDR1 reads MDHEN; CDR2 reads SYDVKM. Trimming shortened V by 9 bases and J by 3 bases, and 5 bases separated the two germline ends. The CDR3 length is 10 residues. This CDR3 reads CASGHTEAFF. CDR3 nucleotides: TGTGCCAGTGGGCACACTGAAGCTTTCTTT. Variable domain in full (rest from reference TRBV28 and TRBJ1-1): DVKVTQSSRYLVKRTGEKVFLECVQDMDHENMFWYRQDPGLGLRLIYFSYDVKMKEKGDIPEGYSVSREKKERFSLILESASTNQTSMYLCASGHTEAFFGQGTRLTVV.

This clonotype was recorded at least ten times. The chain links TRBV7-6 to TRBJ1-1; 11 bases agree with TRBD1. The V and J ends lost 2 bases and 5 bases, in that order; junction bases with no gene match: 4. This CDR3 spans 15 amino acids. Germline CDR1 is SGHVS and CDR2 is FNYEAQ. The CDR3 spells CASSLPGTGGTEAFF. In DNA, the CDR3 is TGTGCCAGCAGCTTACCCGGGACAGGGGGGACTGAAGCTTTCTTT.

Many counts were recorded for this clonotype. The V call is TRBV7-8, the J call TRBJ2-7; 10 nucleotides align to TRBD1. V lost 3 bases, J lost 1 base, and 9 bases stayed unmatched. The germline gives CDR1 SGHVS, CDR2 FQNEAQ. The CDR3 is 17 residues long. CDR3 nucleotides: TGTGCCAGCAGCTTCTCCCGCCGGGACAGGGGTTCCTACGAGCAGTACTTC. Protein product: CASSFSRRDRGSYEQYF.

To note about this clonotype: A much larger clone sits a single nucleotide away, making a read error possible. The chain combines TRBV5-1 with TRBJ2-1, with unresolved D. From germline, CDR1 is SGHRS and CDR2 YFSETQ. CDR3 length equals 11 residues. V shed 2 bases and J shed 9 bases, with 6 bases lying between them. The CDR3 here is CASSFGIEQFF. CDR3 bases: TGCGCCAGCAGCTTCGGCATTGAGCAGTTCTTC. The full variable domain, rest sourced from reference TRBV5-1 and TRBJ2-1, is KAGVTQTPRYLIKTRGQQVTLSCSPISGHRSVSWYQQTPGQGLQFLFEYFSETQRNKGNFPGRFSGRQFSNSRSEMNVSTLELGDSALYLCASSFGIEQFFGPGTRLTVL.

The V gene is TRBV7-2, the J gene TRBJ1-1, with D possibly being TRBD1 (6 bases). In germline, CDR1 is SGHTA, CDR2 FQGNSA. There are 14 residues in the CDR3. V lost 2 bases, J lost 4 bases, and 11 bases lay in between. The DNA of the CDR3 is TGTGCCAGCAGCTTAACAGGAGGGGGCACTGAAGCTTTCTTT. Translation: CASSLTGGGTEAFF.

V is TRBV6-5 and J is TRBJ1-6; D gene ambiguous. The V gene's germline CDR1 is MNHEY and CDR2 SVGAGI. The ends were cut back, 2 bases at V and 13 bases at J, with 12 bases in the middle. This CDR3 is 13 amino acids long. The CDR3 DNA sequence: TGTGCCAGCAGTTACCTCCCTGAGAGGCCCCTCCACTTT. Amino acid sequence: CASSYLPERPLHF.